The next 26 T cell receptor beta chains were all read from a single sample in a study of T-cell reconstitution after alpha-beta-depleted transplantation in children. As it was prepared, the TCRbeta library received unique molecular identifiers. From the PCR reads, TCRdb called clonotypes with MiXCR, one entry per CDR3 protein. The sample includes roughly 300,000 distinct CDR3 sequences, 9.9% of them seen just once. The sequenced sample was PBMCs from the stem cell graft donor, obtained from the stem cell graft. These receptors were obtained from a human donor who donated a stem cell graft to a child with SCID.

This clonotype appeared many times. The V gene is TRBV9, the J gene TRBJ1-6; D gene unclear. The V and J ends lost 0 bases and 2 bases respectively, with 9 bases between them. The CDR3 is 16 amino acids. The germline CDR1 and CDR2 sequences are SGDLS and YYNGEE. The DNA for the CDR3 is TGTGCCAGCAGCGTAGCGGCGGAAACCTATAATTCACCCCTCCACTTT. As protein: CASSVAAETYNSPLHF.

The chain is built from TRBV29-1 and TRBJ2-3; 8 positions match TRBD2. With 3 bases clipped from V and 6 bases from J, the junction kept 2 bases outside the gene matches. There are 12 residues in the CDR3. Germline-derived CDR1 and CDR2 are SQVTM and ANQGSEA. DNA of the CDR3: TGCAGCGTTGACAGGACTAGCGATACGCAGTATTTT. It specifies CSVDRTSDTQYF.

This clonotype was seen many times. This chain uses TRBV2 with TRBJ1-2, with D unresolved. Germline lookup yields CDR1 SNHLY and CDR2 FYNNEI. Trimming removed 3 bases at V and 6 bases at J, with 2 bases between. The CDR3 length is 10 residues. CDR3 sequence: CASSDNGYTF. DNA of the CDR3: TGTGCCAGCAGTGATAATGGCTACACCTTC.

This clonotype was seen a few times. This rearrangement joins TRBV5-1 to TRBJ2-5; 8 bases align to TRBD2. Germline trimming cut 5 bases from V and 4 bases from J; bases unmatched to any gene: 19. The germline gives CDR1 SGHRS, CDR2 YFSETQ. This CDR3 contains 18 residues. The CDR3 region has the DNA TGCGCCAGCAGTTTCCCAACTCAACCCAGGGGACTAGGAGAGACCCAGTACTTC. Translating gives CASSFPTQPRGLGETQYF.

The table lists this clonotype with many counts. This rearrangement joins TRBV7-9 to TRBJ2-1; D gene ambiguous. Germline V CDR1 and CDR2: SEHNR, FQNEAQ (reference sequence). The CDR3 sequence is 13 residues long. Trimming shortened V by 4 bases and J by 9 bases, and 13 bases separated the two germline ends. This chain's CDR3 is CASSYPGASEQFF. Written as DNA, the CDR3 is TGTGCCAGCAGCTACCCCGGCGCCAGTGAGCAGTTCTTC. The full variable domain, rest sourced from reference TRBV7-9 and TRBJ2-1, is DTGVSQNPRHKITKRGQNVTFRCDPISEHNRLYWYRQTLGQGPEFLTYFQNEAQLEKSRLLSDRFSAERPKGSFSTLEIQRTEQGDSAMYLCASSYPGASEQFFGPGTRLTVL.

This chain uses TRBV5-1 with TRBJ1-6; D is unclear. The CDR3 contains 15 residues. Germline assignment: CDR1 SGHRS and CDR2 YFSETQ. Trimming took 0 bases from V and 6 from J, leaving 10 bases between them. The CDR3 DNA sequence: TGCGCCAGCAGCTTGGACGAATCTCGTAATTCACCCCTCCACTTT. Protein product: CASSLDESRNSPLHF.

The CDR3 here is CASSSRQGAGYGYTF. In DNA, the CDR3 is TGTGCCAGCAGCTCTAGACAGGGGGCAGGCTATGGCTACACCTTC. This sequence joins TRBV5-5 and TRBJ1-2; 10 bases map to TRBD1. Trimming at V came to 3 bases and at J to 4 bases, leaving 6 bases not matched to a gene. Germline V gene sequence: CDR1 SGHKS, CDR2 YYEKEE (reference sequence). There are 15 residues in the CDR3.

The CDR3, as DNA: TGCAGTGCTGGACAGGGTAGGGGCAATCAGCCCCAGCATTTT. Translation: CSAGQGRGNQPQHF. V gene TRBV20-1 combines with J gene TRBJ1-5; 8 nucleotides match TRBD1. CDR3 length equals 14 residues. The trim removed 5 bases at V and 2 bases at J, leaving 5 bases unmatched. Germline V CDR1 and CDR2: DFQATT, SNEGSKA (reference sequence).

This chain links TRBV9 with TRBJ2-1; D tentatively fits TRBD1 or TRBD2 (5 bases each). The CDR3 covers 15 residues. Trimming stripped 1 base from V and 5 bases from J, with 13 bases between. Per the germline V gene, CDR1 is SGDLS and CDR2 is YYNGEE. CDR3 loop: CASSVWDPPNNEQFF. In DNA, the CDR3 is TGTGCCAGCAGCGTATGGGACCCGCCCAACAATGAGCAGTTCTTC.

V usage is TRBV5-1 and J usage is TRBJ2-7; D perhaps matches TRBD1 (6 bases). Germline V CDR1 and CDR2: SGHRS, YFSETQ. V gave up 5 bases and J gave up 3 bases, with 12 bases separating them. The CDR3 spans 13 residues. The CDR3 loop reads CASSPQGVYEQYF. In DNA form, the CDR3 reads TGCGCCAGCAGTCCACAGGGAGTCTACGAGCAGTACTTC.

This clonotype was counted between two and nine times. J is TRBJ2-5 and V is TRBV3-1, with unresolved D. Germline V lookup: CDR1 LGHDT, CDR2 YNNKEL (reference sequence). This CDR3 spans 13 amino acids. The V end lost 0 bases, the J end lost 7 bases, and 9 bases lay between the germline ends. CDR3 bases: TGTGCCAGCAGCCAAGATATTGTCTCGACCCAGTACTTC. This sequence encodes CASSQDIVSTQYF.

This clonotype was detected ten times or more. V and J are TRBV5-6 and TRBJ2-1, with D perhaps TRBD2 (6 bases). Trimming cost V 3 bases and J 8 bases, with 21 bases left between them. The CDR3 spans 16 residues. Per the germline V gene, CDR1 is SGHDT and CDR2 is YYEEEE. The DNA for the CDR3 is TGTGCCAGCAGCTCCCTCGGCGGGCCGTGGGGGGATGAGCAGTTCTTC. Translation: CASSSLGGPWGDEQFF.

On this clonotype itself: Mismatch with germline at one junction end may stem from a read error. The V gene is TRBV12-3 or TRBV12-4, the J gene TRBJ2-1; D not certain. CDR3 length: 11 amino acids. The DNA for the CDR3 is TGTGCCAGCACTTTAATGGATGAGCAGTTCTTC. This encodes CASTLMDEQFF.

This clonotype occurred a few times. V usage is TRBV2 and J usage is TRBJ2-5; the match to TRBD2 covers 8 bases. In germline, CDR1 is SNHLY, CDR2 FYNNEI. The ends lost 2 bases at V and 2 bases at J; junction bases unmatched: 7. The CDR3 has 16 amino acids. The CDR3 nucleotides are TGTGCCAGCAGTGAACTCGGGGGGGTAGATCAAGAGACCCAGTACTTC. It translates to CASSELGGVDQETQYF.

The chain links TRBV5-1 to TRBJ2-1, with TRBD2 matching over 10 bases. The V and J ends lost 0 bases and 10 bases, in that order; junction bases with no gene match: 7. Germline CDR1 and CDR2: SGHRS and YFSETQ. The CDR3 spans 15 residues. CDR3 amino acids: CASSLDPSGGSEQFF. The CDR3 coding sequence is TGCGCCAGCAGCTTGGATCCTAGCGGGGGTTCCGAGCAGTTCTTC. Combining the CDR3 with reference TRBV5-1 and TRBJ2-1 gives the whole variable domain KAGVTQTPRYLIKTRGQQVTLSCSPISGHRSVSWYQQTPGQGLQFLFEYFSETQRNKGNFPGRFSGRQFSNSRSEMNVSTLELGDSALYLCASSLDPSGGSEQFFGPGTRLTVL.

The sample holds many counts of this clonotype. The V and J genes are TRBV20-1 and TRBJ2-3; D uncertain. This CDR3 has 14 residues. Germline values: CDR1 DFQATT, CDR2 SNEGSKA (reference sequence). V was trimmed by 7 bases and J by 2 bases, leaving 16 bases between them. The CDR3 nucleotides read TGCAGTGGATATTATCCCAGCCACACAGATACGCAGTATTTT. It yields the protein CSGYYPSHTDTQYF.

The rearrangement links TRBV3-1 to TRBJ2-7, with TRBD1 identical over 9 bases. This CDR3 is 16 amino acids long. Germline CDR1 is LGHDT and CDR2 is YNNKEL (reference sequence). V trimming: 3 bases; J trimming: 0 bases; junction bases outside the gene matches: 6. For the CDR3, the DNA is TGTGCCAGCAGCCAGCCCGGACAGGGGAGCTCCTACGAGCAGTACTTC. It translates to CASSQPGQGSSYEQYF.

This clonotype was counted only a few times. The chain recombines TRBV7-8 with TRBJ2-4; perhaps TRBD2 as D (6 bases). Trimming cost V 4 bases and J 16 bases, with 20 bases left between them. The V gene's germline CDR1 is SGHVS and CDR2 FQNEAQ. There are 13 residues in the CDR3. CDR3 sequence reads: CASSYLRDSYAYF. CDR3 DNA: TGTGCCAGCAGCTACCTGCGGGACTCCTACGCCTACTTC.

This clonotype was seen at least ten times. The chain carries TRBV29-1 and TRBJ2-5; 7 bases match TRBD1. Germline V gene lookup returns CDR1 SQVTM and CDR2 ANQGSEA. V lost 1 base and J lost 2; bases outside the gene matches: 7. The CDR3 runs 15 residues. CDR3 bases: TGCAGCGTTGAAGTGCCCGGGACAGCACAAGAGACCCAGTACTTC. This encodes CSVEVPGTAQETQYF. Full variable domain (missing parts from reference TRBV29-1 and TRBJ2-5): SAVISQKPSRDICQRGTSLTIQCQVDSQVTMMFWYRQQPGQSLTLIATANQGSEATYESGFVIDKFPISRPNLTFSTLTVSNMSPEDSSIYLCSVEVPGTAQETQYFGPGTRLLVL.

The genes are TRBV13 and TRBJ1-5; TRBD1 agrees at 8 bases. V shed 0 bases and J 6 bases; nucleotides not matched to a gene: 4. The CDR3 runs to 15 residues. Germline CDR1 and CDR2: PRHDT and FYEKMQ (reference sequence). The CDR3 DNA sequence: TGTGCCAGCAGCTTAGGCAGGGGGCCCGGTCAGCCCCAGCATTTT. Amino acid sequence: CASSLGRGPGQPQHF.

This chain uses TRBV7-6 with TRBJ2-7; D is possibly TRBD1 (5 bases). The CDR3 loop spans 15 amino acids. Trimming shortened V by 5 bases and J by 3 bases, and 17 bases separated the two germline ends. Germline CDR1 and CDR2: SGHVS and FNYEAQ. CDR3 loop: CASSPDSGWVYEQYF. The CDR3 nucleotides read TGTGCCAGCAGCCCCGACAGTGGGTGGGTCTACGAGCAGTACTTC.

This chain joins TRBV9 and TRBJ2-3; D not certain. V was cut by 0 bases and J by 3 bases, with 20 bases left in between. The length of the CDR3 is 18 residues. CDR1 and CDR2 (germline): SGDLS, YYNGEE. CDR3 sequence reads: CASSVAFRVAGRTDTQYF. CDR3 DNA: TGTGCCAGCAGCGTAGCTTTCCGGGTAGCCGGGCGTACAGATACGCAGTATTTT.

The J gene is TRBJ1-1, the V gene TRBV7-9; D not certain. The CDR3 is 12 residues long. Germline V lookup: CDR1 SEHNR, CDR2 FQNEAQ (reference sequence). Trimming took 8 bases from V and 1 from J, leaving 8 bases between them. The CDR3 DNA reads TGTGCCAGCTCGGGATCGAACACTGAAGCTTTCTTT. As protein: CASSGSNTEAFF.

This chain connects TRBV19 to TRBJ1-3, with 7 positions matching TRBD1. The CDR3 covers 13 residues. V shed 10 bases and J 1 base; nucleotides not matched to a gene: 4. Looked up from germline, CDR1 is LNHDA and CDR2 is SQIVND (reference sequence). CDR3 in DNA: TGTGCCACTACACAGGGGTCTGGAAACACCATATATTTT. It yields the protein CATTQGSGNTIYF. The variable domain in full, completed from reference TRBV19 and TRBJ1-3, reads DGGITQSPKYLFRKEGQNVTLSCEQNLNHDAMYWYRQDPGQGLRLIYYSQIVNDFQKGDIAEGYSVSREKKESFPLTVTSAQKNPTAFYLCATTQGSGNTIYFGEGSWLTVV.

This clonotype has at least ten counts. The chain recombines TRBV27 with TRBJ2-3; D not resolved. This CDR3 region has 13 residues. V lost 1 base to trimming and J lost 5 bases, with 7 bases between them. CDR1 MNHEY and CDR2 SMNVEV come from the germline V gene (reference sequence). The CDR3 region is CASSLFGRDTQYF. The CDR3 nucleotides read TGTGCCAGCAGTTTATTTGGCCGAGATACGCAGTATTTT.

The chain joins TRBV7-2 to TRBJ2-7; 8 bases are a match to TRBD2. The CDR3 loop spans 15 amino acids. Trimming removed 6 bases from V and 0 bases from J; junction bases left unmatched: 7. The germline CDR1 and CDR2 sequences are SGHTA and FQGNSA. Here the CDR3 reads CASSRLAGVSYEQYF. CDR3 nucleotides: TGTGCCAGCAGTCGGCTAGCGGGTGTCTCCTACGAGCAGTACTTC.